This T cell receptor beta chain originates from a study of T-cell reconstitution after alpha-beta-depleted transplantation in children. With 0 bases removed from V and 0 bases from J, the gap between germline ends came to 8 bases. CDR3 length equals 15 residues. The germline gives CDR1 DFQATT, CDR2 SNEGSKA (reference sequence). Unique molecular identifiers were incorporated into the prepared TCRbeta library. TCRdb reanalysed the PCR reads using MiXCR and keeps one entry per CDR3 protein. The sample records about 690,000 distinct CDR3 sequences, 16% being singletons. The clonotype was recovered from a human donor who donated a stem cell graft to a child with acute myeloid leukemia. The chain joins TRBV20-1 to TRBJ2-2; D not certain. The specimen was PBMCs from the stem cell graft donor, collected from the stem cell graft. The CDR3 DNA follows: TGCAGTGCTAGAGATGGGGTCGCGAACACCGGGGAGCTGTTTTTT. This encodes CSARDGVANTGELFF.